The 27 T cell receptor beta chains below all came from one sample that was sequenced in a study of cytomegalovirus exposure and HLA in healthy donors. The PCR was carried out with 60 Vbeta primers and 13 Jbeta primers. The repertoire was sequenced with immunoSEQ multiplex PCR; TCRdb's copy has only in-frame clones and lacks some. Found here are 90,000 to 150,000 clones, over 75% of them singletons; the top ten hold approximately 11%. Material: PBMCs. These receptors were taken from a man in his forties in good health and CMV-seropositive.

This chain connects TRBV5-1 to TRBJ2-4; possible D gene TRBD2, 6 bases. Germline CDR1 reads SGHRS; CDR2 reads YFSETQ. The CDR3 is made up of 12 amino acids. The germline V and J ends were trimmed by 3 bases and 6 bases, with 7 bases remaining between them. This CDR3 is CASSSEGNIQYF. In nucleotides, the CDR3 is TGCGCCAGCAGCTCGGAGGGAAACATTCAGTACTTC.

The chain employs TRBV11-2 and TRBJ2-7; perhaps TRBD2 as D (5 bases). Germline V lookup: CDR1 SGHAT, CDR2 FQNNGV. The CDR3 totals 15 residues. The ends were cut back, 1 base at V and 4 bases at J, with 14 bases in the middle. The DNA of the CDR3 is TGTGCCAGCAGCTTAGTAACGGGGTCCGGTTACGAGCAGTACTTC. This gives the protein CASSLVTGSGYEQYF.

The rearrangement links TRBV5-6 to TRBJ2-2, with D unresolved. The CDR3 length is 13 residues. Trimming removed 2 bases at V and 5 bases at J, with 7 bases between. Germline CDR1 and CDR2: SGHDT and YYEEEE. CDR3 protein: CASSFSRTGELFF. Here the CDR3 DNA reads TGTGCCAGCAGCTTCTCTAGGACCGGGGAGCTGTTTTTT.

This clone was seen just once. The chain has TRBV19 and TRBJ2-2, with D possibly matching TRBD2 (6 bases). Trimming removed 1 base at V and 9 bases at J, with 15 bases between. CDR3 size: 15 residues. Germline values: CDR1 LNHDA, CDR2 SQIVND (reference sequence). The CDR3 is CASSIGWTTPRELFF. The CDR3 DNA is TGTGCCAGTAGTATAGGTTGGACTACCCCGAGGGAGCTGTTTTTT. Full variable domain (rest looked up from reference TRBV19 and TRBJ2-2): DGGITQSPKYLFRKEGQNVTLSCEQNLNHDAMYWYRQDPGQGLRLIYYSQIVNDFQKGDIAEGYSVSREKKESFPLTVTSAQKNPTAFYLCASSIGWTTPRELFFGEGSRLTVL.

The chain is built from TRBV4-3 and TRBJ2-5; the D gene is possibly TRBD2 (6 bases). The J call is doubtful: the DNA matches TRBJ2-7 better. The V gene's germline CDR1 is LGHNA and CDR2 YSLEER. The CDR3 consists of 14 residues. The CDR3 protein is CASSQSGLHYEQYF. The CDR3 nucleotides are TGCGCCAGCAGCCAGTCGGGACTTCACTACGAGCAGTACTTC.

This chain links TRBV7-2 with TRBJ2-6; the match to TRBD2 covers 7 bases. With V trimmed by 2 bases and J by 2 bases, 3 bases remained unmatched. This CDR3 comprises 16 residues. Germline V CDR1 and CDR2: SGHTA, FQGNSA. CDR3 sequence reads: CASSLYGGTGANVLTF. The CDR3 bases are TGTGCCAGCAGCTTATACGGGGGGACTGGGGCCAACGTCCTGACTTTC.

The count of this clone is one. The CDR3 DNA follows: TGCGCCAGCAGCTTGGTATTACAAGCGAGGGGGAATCATGAGCAGTTCTTC. Protein product: CASSLVLQARGNHEQFF. The genes are TRBV5-1 and TRBJ2-1; possibly TRBD1 for D (6 bases). The germline V gene encodes CDR1 SGHRS and CDR2 YFSETQ. V lost 0 bases and J 8 bases, leaving 21 bases between the germline ends. The CDR3 has 17 amino acids.

This clone appeared a few times. The rearrangement links TRBV4-1 to TRBJ1-6; the D is unclear. V lost 3 bases and J 10 bases, leaving 13 bases between the germline ends. CDR3 size: 14 residues. CDR1 is MGHRA, CDR2 YSYEKL, per germline. This CDR3 is CASSQERAGSPLHF. The CDR3, as DNA: TGCGCCAGCAGCCAGGAGAGAGCTGGGTCACCCCTCCACTTT.

The CDR3 nucleotides read TGTGCCAGCAGCCCCCGACAGGGAGGATCCTACGAGCAGTACTTC. This encodes CASSPRQGGSYEQYF. The chain uses TRBV9 and TRBJ2-7, with D maybe TRBD1 (7 bases). Germline-derived CDR1 and CDR2 are SGDLS and YYNGEE. V gave up 4 bases and J gave up 1 base, with 15 bases separating them. The CDR3 is made up of 15 amino acids.

The DNA for the CDR3 is TGTGCCAGCAGCGGAGAGGGCCCACTACGAATAAGGGGCTACACCTTC. Protein product: CASSGEGPLRIRGYTF. The chain couples TRBV7-8 to TRBJ1-2; D is uncertain. The CDR3 runs to 16 residues. Germline CDR1 SGHVS, CDR2 FQNEAQ. V lost 5 bases, J lost 8 bases, and 24 bases lay in between.

CDR3 sequence reads: CASSLGAGGPYEQYF. Here the CDR3 DNA reads TGTGCCAGCAGCTTAGGTGCGGGGGGGCCTTACGAGCAGTACTTC. The chain joins TRBV13 to TRBJ2-7; 9 bases match TRBD2. V was pared by 0 bases and J by 4 bases, with 4 bases of the junction left unmatched. Germline V gene data show CDR1 as PRHDT and CDR2 as FYEKMQ (reference sequence). The CDR3 spans 15 residues.

This sequence joins TRBV5-6 and TRBJ1-5; D ambiguous. Germline assignment: CDR1 SGHDT and CDR2 YYEEEE. Trimming cost V 2 bases and J 2 bases, with 11 bases left between them. The CDR3 is made up of 15 amino acids. The CDR3 reads CASSFWQIGNQPQHF. The DNA of the CDR3 is TGTGCCAGCAGCTTTTGGCAAATTGGCAATCAGCCCCAGCATTTT.

The rearrangement joins TRBV5-6 to TRBJ2-1; perhaps TRBD1 as D (6 bases). Deletions cut 2 bases from V and 7 bases from J, with 10 bases between. The CDR3 extends over 13 amino acids. Germline lookup yields CDR1 SGHDT and CDR2 YYEEEE. The CDR3 loop is CASSLYRANEQFF. CDR3 in DNA: TGTGCCAGCAGCTTATACAGGGCGAATGAGCAGTTCTTC.

The chain uses TRBV28 and TRBJ1-4; the match to TRBD1 covers 7 bases. Germline CDR1 and CDR2: MDHEN and SYDVKM. This CDR3 is built from 12 residues. The ends lost 4 bases at V and 7 bases at J; junction bases unmatched: 0. The CDR3, as DNA: TGTGCCAGCAGTTACAGGGGTGAAAAACTGTTTTTT. Protein product: CASSYRGEKLFF.

This chain links TRBV6-5 with TRBJ2-7, with D possibly matching TRBD2 (5 bases). Germline assignment: CDR1 MNHEY and CDR2 SVGAGI. The CDR3 contains 14 residues. With 0 bases removed from V and 2 bases from J, the gap between germline ends came to 8 bases. CDR3 in amino acids: CASSYSAEPYEQYF. DNA of the CDR3: TGTGCCAGCAGTTACTCAGCGGAACCCTACGAGCAGTACTTC.

For this clone: The sample has other DNA sequences that encode this CDR3 too. This chain links TRBV7-2 with TRBJ2-2; D might be TRBD2 (5 bases). In germline, CDR1 is SGHTA, CDR2 FQGNSA. Trimming removed 3 bases from V and 4 bases from J, with 18 bases in between. The CDR3 has 17 residues. CDR3 in DNA: TGTGCCAGCAGCTTTCCAACTAGTGGGGTCCGCACCGGGGAGCTGTTTTTT. Protein sequence: CASSFPTSGVRTGELFF.

The chain uses TRBV6-5 and TRBJ2-5; perhaps TRBD2 as D (6 bases). CDR1 is MNHEY and CDR2 is SVGAGI in the germline V gene. Trimming shortened V by 7 bases and J by 3 bases, and 15 bases separated the two germline ends. The CDR3 is 14 amino acids. CDR3 amino acids: CASTLTGGEETQYF. CDR3 coding DNA: TGTGCCAGCACTCTTACCGGGGGAGAAGAGACCCAGTACTTC.

This clone showed up many times. The V call is TRBV5-6, the J call TRBJ2-3; D possibly corresponds to TRBD2 (6 bases). Germline CDR1 is SGHDT and CDR2 is YYEEEE. The CDR3 is 15 amino acids. V gave up 0 bases and J gave up 1 base, with 9 bases separating them. This CDR3 is CASSLEPSGTDTQYF. In DNA form, the CDR3 reads TGTGCCAGCAGCTTGGAACCTAGCGGCACAGATACGCAGTATTTT.

This clone showed up just a few times. This chain joins TRBV10-3 and TRBJ2-7; D gene unclear. CDR3 length equals 15 residues. CDR1 is ENHRY, CDR2 SYGVKD, per germline. Trimming stripped 0 bases from V and 3 bases from J, with 12 bases between. The CDR3 here is CAISESGTDRYEQYF. The CDR3 DNA is TGTGCCATCAGTGAGTCGGGTACAGACCGCTACGAGCAGTACTTC.

This clone has only a few counts. The chain is built from TRBV5-6 and TRBJ1-6; tentative D call: TRBD1 (5 bases). The CDR3 is made up of 18 amino acids. Germline loops: CDR1 SGHDT, CDR2 YYEEEE. V gave up 0 bases and J gave up 6 bases, with 19 bases separating them. The CDR3 nucleotides are TGTGCCAGCAGCTTGGATTCGGCGGGGGGACCATTTAATTCACCCCTCCACTTT. It codes for CASSLDSAGGPFNSPLHF.

For this clone: Germline and junction disagree at one end, which may indicate a read error. The gene calls are TRBV15 and TRBJ2-6; maybe TRBD1 (5 bases). Germline V CDR1 and CDR2: LNHNV, YYDKDF (reference sequence). The CDR3 extends over 19 amino acids. CDR3 bases: TGTGCCACCAGCAGAGGGGTTTTGGACGGCAGCTCTGGGGCCAACGGCCTGACTTTC. Translated, it gives CATSRGVLDGSSGANGLTF.

The CDR3 bases are TGTGCCAGCAGTTTTGACGCTGCGGACAATGAGCAGTTCTTC. It codes for CASSFDAADNEQFF. V gene TRBV28 combines with J gene TRBJ2-1; no firm D call. The CDR3 spans 14 residues. Per germline, CDR1 MDHEN and CDR2 SYDVKM. Trimming left V 3 bases short and J 5 bases short, with 11 bases between.

This clone was seen more than once but under ten times. This chain connects TRBV4-3 to TRBJ2-2, with TRBD1 as a possible D gene (6 bases). Trimming removed 4 bases at V and 6 bases at J, with 12 bases between. From germline, CDR1 is LGHNA and CDR2 YSLEER. This CDR3 is built from 14 residues. This CDR3 reads CASSPQGFAGELFF. Here the CDR3 DNA reads TGCGCCAGCAGCCCACAGGGTTTTGCCGGGGAGCTGTTTTTT.

This clone was counted a single time. The rearrangement links TRBV7-9 to TRBJ1-5; D is uncertain. The CDR3 extends over 12 amino acids. Trimming pared 1 base from V and 5 bases from J, leaving 3 bases between. Germline V gene sequence: CDR1 SEHNR, CDR2 FQNEAQ (reference sequence). CDR3 sequence reads: CASSLGDQPQHF. The CDR3 nucleotides read TGTGCCAGCAGCTTAGGAGATCAGCCCCAGCATTTT.

The chain carries TRBV5-4 and TRBJ2-7, with D possibly being TRBD1 (6 bases). The germline V gene has CDR1 SGHNT and CDR2 YYREEE (reference sequence). The CDR3 is 18 residues long. The V and J ends lost 7 bases and 0 bases respectively, with 26 bases between them. The CDR3 bases are TGTGCCAGCGGGGGCCGAACAGGCCTTCCAGCCCCCTCCTACGAGCAGTACTTC. Translating gives CASGGRTGLPAPSYEQYF.

This rearrangement joins TRBV30 to TRBJ2-2; no firm D call. Germline CDR1 reads GTSNPN; CDR2 reads SVGIG (reference sequence). The CDR3 has 16 amino acids. V gave up 7 bases and J gave up 1 base, with 19 bases separating them. CDR3 amino acids: CASIQPTGLNTGELFF. In DNA, the CDR3 is TGTGCCTCTATACAACCGACGGGTTTGAACACCGGGGAGCTGTTTTTT.

The rearrangement joins TRBV19 to TRBJ1-3, with D unresolved. V lost 4 bases, J lost 0 bases, and 7 bases lay in between. In germline, CDR1 is LNHDA, CDR2 SQIVND (reference sequence). CDR3 length: 14 amino acids. DNA for the CDR3: TGTGCCAGTAGTACAGGAAACTCTGGAAACACCATATATTTT. Translation: CASSTGNSGNTIYF.